Listed below are T cell receptor beta chains from one sample, sequenced in a study of cytomegalovirus exposure and HLA in healthy donors. Some clones are missing from TCRdb's copy, which holds only in-frame ones; the method was immunoSEQ multiplex PCR. Of roughly 150,000 clones listed, just under 90% are singletons. The sequenced material came from PBMCs. These receptors were collected from a woman aged 18-29 years in good health and CMV-seropositive. Both conserved end residues are part of each CDR3.

J: TRBJ1-1
V: TRBV4-3
CDR3: CASRGQGGTEAFF

J: TRBJ2-7
V: TRBV10-1
CDR3: CASRSGGPPYEQYF

J: TRBJ1-1
V: TRBV5-1
CDR3: CASSSTGGNTEAFF

J: TRBJ2-1
V: TRBV2
CDR3: CASTRGTSGYNEQFF

J: TRBJ2-7
V: TRBV7-7
CDR3: CASSLGQGLTYEQYF

J: TRBJ2-7
V: TRBV28
CDR3: CASSFGGRTYEQYF

J: TRBJ2-4
V: TRBV28
CDR3: CASSPLGRAKNIQYF

J: TRBJ1-1
V: TRBV27
CDR3: CASSFRQGLNTEAFF

J: TRBJ2-1
V: TRBV18
CDR3: CASSPLLAGINEQFF

J: TRBJ2-1
V: TRBV30
CDR3: CAWKGLAGSNEQFF

J: TRBJ2-1
V: TRBV7-9
CDR3: CASSLRGRGDEQFF

J: TRBJ2-5
V: TRBV2
CDR3: CASTTDRGQETQYF

J: TRBJ1-1
V: TRBV5-4
CDR3: CASSSWGRSNTEAFF

J: TRBJ1-1
V: TRBV19
CDR3: CASSPLDSTEAFF

J: TRBJ1-1
V: TRBV2
CDR3: CASSESGRGPTEAFF

J: TRBJ2-1
V: TRBV6-1
CDR3: CASRTSGANEQFF

J: TRBJ1-2
V: TRBV5-8
CDR3: CASSFLTDPYGYTF

J: TRBJ2-1
V: TRBV4-3
CDR3: CASSQDHSGSSYNEQFF

J: TRBJ2-7
V: TRBV5-8
CDR3: CASSRSGRERDEQYF

J: TRBJ2-7
V: TRBV6-5
CDR3: CASSYSYLAGTLEQYF

J: TRBJ2-3
V: TRBV5-1
CDR3: CASSSVWRVLRESTDTQYF

J: TRBJ1-2
V: TRBV18
CDR3: CASSPDNNYGYTF

J: TRBJ2-2
V: TRBV7-3
CDR3: CASRTTPTGELFF

J: NA
V: TRBV21-1
CDR3: CASHAGVPYEQYF

J: TRBJ2-2
V: TRBV7-2
CDR3: CASSSSGFPGELFF

J: TRBJ2-1
V: TRBV6-4
CDR3: CASSRLAGGPNEQFF

J: TRBJ1-2
V: TRBV29-1
CDR3: CSVGSRNYGYTF

J: TRBJ2-2
V: TRBV9
CDR3: CASSGMAGGSGRNTGELFF

J: TRBJ1-2
V: TRBV25-1
CDR3: CASSGKTGERNYGYTF

J: TRBJ2-1
V: TRBV19
CDR3: CASFSVLLNEQFF

J: TRBJ1-5
V: TRBV29-1
CDR3: CSVAGAEGQPQHF

J: TRBJ2-1
V: TRBV10-3
CDR3: CAISTTGTSGSNEQFF

J: TRBJ1-2
V: TRBV30
CDR3: CASRQWNYGYTF

J: TRBJ2-7
V: TRBV7-2
CDR3: CASSLAGGQLFYEQYF

J: TRBJ1-5
V: TRBV5-1
CDR3: CASSLAGVEGQPQHF

J: TRBJ1-4
V: TRBV4-3
CDR3: CASSQLQTATNEKLFF

J: TRBJ2-2
V: TRBV5-1
CDR3: CASNELAAEDRELFF

J: TRBJ2-3
V: TRBV5-1
CDR3: CASSSGLAADTQYF

J: TRBJ2-7
V: TRBV29-1
CDR3: CSVDDTGTGDYEQYF

J: TRBJ2-7
V: TRBV11-2
CDR3: CASSLESFREQYF

J: TRBJ2-3
V: TRBV6-4
CDR3: CASSDSGGSAGAQYF

J: TRBJ2-4
V: TRBV29-1
CDR3: CSVQTSGRGNIQYF

J: TRBJ1-5
V: TRBV7-8
CDR3: CASSSRGNQPQHF

J: TRBJ1-4
V: TRBV7-9
CDR3: CASSLAWEEKLFF

J: TRBJ2-6
V: TRBV7-2
CDR3: CASSLRGQGKSSGANVLTF

J: TRBJ2-2
V: TRBV4-2
CDR3: CASSQAFQGGMAGELFF

J: TRBJ2-7
V: TRBV11-1
CDR3: CASQQGSGYEQYF

J: TRBJ1-1
V: TRBV18
CDR3: CASSPRTGMNTEAFF

J: TRBJ1-2
V: TRBV6-5
CDR3: CASSYSDRVDYGYTF